This T cell receptor (beta chain) emerged from a study of T cell responses to AZD1222 COVID-19 vaccine. Libraries were prepared by immunoSEQ multiplex PCR; TCRdb keeps only in-frame clonotypes and omits some of them. The sample has 95,000 to 150,000 clones; roughly nine tenths are singletons. Study-wide results and caveats: Among AZD1222 vaccinees, only five or six were seropositive at baseline.

This clone was recorded once. The antigen is unknown. The starting material was peripheral blood, obtained on day 0 of AZD1222 vaccination. The source of this sequence is an adult in good health.

The CDR3 reads CASSRFGELFF. The CDR3 region has the DNA TGTGCCAGCAGCCGCTTCGGGGAGCTGTTTTTT. This chain connects TRBV7-9 to TRBJ2-2, with D uncertain. The CDR3 loop spans 11 amino acids. From germline, CDR1 is SEHNR and CDR2 FQNEAQ (reference sequence). Trimming took 5 bases from V and 7 from J, leaving 5 bases between them.